This T cell receptor beta chain was sequenced in a study of T cell repertoires in cytomegalovirus infection. Across the whole study: Matching HLA type, along with CMV infection, was indicated by public TCR beta signatures. The study, taken as a whole, reports: What dominated the ex vivo response were HLA-C-restricted CMV-specific TCR beta clonotypes. Cumulative public TCR beta family frequency identified CMV carriers with the relevant HLA.

CDR1 LNHDA and CDR2 SQIVND come from the germline V gene (reference sequence). The CDR3 runs to 15 residues. Between the trimmed V and J ends, which lost 4 bases and 3 bases, there was a span of 16 bases. This clonotype was observed at least ten times. Its antigen remains unknown. TCRdb redid the calling of the reads with MiXCR, one entry per CDR3 protein. The table lists about 250,000 distinct CDR3 sequences, about a sixth of them singletons, with approximately 51% in the top ten. This receptor was identified in a human donor in good health (CMV status not recorded). Some clones in this sample may be carry-over from other donors' samples. Sequenced sample: CD8+ T cells from PBMCs. This sequence joins TRBV19 and TRBJ2-7; D is unclear. CDR3 in DNA: TGTGCCAGTAGTACCAGTGAGGACGCATACTACGAGCAGTACTTC. Encoded protein: CASSTSEDAYYEQYF.